What follows are 6 T cell receptor beta chains derived from one specimen sequenced in a study of blood T cell repertoires in COVID-19. Assay used: immunoSEQ multiplex PCR; TCRdb lists only in-frame clones, some missing. The table records just over 95,000 clones, about 86% of them present only once. Sequencing input: peripheral blood. The receptors derive from a man aged 55 to 70 with acute or convalescent COVID-19.

V gene TRBV4-3 combines with J gene TRBJ2-1; possible D gene TRBD2, 7 bases. The CDR3 totals 17 residues. V dropped 0 bases and J dropped 7 bases, with 19 bases sitting between them. Germline CDR1 LGHNA, CDR2 YSLEER. The CDR3 sequence is CASSQELLGGAGNEQFF. The CDR3 bases are TGCGCCAGCAGCCAAGAGCTTTTAGGGGGGGCGGGGAATGAGCAGTTCTTC.

The chain uses TRBV6-2 or TRBV6-3 and TRBJ2-7; the match to TRBD2 covers 7 bases. The CDR3 has 15 amino acids. The junction had 3 bases not matched to a gene; V was cut back by 0 bases and J by 1 base. Germline V lookup: CDR1 MNHEY, CDR2 SVGEGT. This chain's CDR3 is CASSYSSSGSYEQYV. The CDR3 DNA reads as TGTGCCAGCAGTTACTCATCTAGCGGATCCTACGAGCAGTACGTC.

The CDR3 nucleotides are TGTGCCATCAGTATGGGGAGTGACTACGAGCAGTACTTC. It codes for CAISMGSDYEQYF. This chain connects TRBV10-3 to TRBJ2-7; D may be TRBD2 (5 bases). Deletions cut 5 bases from V and 3 bases from J, with 11 bases between. The CDR3 contains 13 residues. Germline V CDR1 and CDR2: ENHRY, SYGVKD.

In nucleotides, the CDR3 is TGTGCCTGGAGTGTAGGAGTAAACACTGAAGCTTTCTTT. Amino acids: CAWSVGVNTEAFF. The chain employs TRBV30 and TRBJ1-1; D not certain. Germline V gene data show CDR1 as GTSNPN and CDR2 as SVGIG (reference sequence). CDR3 length: 13 amino acids. V was shortened by 0 bases and J by 2 bases, with 7 bases between the two germline ends.

The gene calls are TRBV29-1 and TRBJ2-2; no clear D gene. The germline gives CDR1 SQVTM, CDR2 ANQGSEA. V lost 3 bases and J 4 bases, leaving 9 bases between the germline ends. The CDR3 consists of 13 residues. The CDR3 here is CSVDRSGTGELFF. The CDR3 DNA reads TGCAGCGTTGATCGTTCAGGCACCGGGGAGCTGTTTTTT.

This chain joins TRBV25-1 and TRBJ1-2; D call uncertain. The V and J ends lost 5 bases and 4 bases respectively, with 17 bases between them. The CDR3 has 15 amino acids. Germline assignment: CDR1 MGHDK and CDR2 SYGVNS. CDR3 sequence: CASSPPGDLGYGYTF. CDR3 DNA sequence: TGTGCCAGCAGTCCCCCCGGGGATCTAGGCTATGGCTACACCTTC.